This T cell receptor beta chain comes out of a study of CXCR3-negative and CXCR3-positive naive CD8 T cells. Naive CD8+ T cells showed CD45RO-CCR7+CD27+CD95-. Study-wide results and caveats: CXCR3-positive naive cells had more hydrophobic TRB CDR3s than CXCR3-negative naive cells. Similar TRBV-TRBJ gene usage was seen in naive CXCR3-negative and CXCR3-positive cells, but not in memory cells.

The study made its TRB cDNA libraries by 5' RACE, adding UMI labels. TCRdb reprocessed the 5' RACE reads and reports one entry per CDR3 protein, with no DNA. The sample holds about 98,000 distinct CDR3 sequences. This CDR3 spans 14 amino acids. Germline V CDR1 and CDR2: MGHDK, SYGVNS. A word on this clonotype: What it binds is not known.

The sample consisted of naive CXCR3+ CD8+ T cells from blood. The sample's subset: CD45RO-CCR7+CD27+CD95- naive CD8+ T cells expressing CXCR3 (TNR3+). The V and J genes are TRBV25-1 and TRBJ2-7; checking the TCRdb D call of TRBD1 is not possible without DNA. The sequence was collected from a human donor in good health. Some clones in this sample may be carry-over from other donors' samples. This chain's CDR3 is CASSESRGTGEQYF.